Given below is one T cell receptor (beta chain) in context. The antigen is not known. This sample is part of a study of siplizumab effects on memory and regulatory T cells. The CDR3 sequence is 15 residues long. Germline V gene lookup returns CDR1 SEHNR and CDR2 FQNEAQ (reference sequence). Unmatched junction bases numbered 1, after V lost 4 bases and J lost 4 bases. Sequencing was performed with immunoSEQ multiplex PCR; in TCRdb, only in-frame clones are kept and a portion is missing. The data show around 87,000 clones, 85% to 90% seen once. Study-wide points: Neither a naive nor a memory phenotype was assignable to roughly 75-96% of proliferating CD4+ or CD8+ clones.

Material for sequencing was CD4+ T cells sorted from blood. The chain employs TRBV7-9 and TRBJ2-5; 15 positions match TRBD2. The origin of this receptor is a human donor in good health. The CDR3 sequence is CASSWGLAGGETQYF. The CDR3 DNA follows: TGTGCCAGCAGCTGGGGACTAGCGGGGGGAGAGACCCAGTACTTC.